This T cell receptor beta chain was sequenced for a study of CD8 T cells in Susac syndrome. Study-wide background: Patients with Susac syndrome were therapy-naive, taking corticosteroids, with some also receiving intravenous immunoglobulin, or taking intravenous immunoglobulin alone at the time their blood was drawn.

TEMRA cells were enriched by FACS, while CD8+ and CD4+ T cells were obtained through a negative isolation that was performed magnetically. V lost 4 bases, J lost 5 bases, and 22 bases lay in between. The germline CDR1 and CDR2 sequences are KGHDR and SFDVKD. The CDR3 consists of 17 residues. Random hexamers were used to reverse transcribe the RNA input (about 0.45 to 1 ug). Multiplex immunoSEQ PCR targeted 54 Vbeta and 13 Jbeta TCR beta segments. TCRdb ran MiXCR on the immunoSEQ multiplex PCR reads and lists one entry per CDR3 protein. Among approximately 190,000 distinct CDR3 sequences listed, approximately 94% were seen once.

Sequencing used CD4+ T cells from PBMCs. The chain recombines TRBV24-1 with TRBJ2-5, with D perhaps TRBD1 (6 bases). The source is a human donor with Susac syndrome. The CDR3 sequence is CATSDPTGPMKRETQYF. CDR3 coding DNA: TGTGCCACCAGTGACCCGACAGGCCCTATGAAAAGGGAGACCCAGTACTTC.